This T cell receptor beta chain is from a study of T cells in Graves' hyperthyroidism and ophthalmopathy. Germline CDR1 and CDR2: LNHNV and YYDKDF (reference sequence). J was trimmed by 8 bases and V by 3 bases; bases with no gene match: 8. The CDR3 extends over 16 amino acids. TCR beta CDR3 sequences were amplified from RNA transcripts. The HTBI primer set was used in a first-round RT-PCR of the TCR CDR3. TCRdb reanalysed the multiplex PCR reads using MiXCR and keeps one entry per CDR3 protein. The table has 600,000 to 700,000 distinct CDR3 sequences, over 40% seen once. The sequence came from an adult man with Graves' disease, either hyperthyroidism or ophthalmopathy (not recorded which). This chain links TRBV15 with TRBJ1-6; 9 positions agree with TRBD1. Input material: peripheral blood or thyroid tissue (not recorded which). CDR3 amino acids: CATSSAPGQGYSPLHF. The CDR3 coding sequence is TGTGCCACCAGCAGCGCTCCGGGACAGGGATATTCACCCCTCCACTTT. The variable domain in full, with the rest retrieved from reference TRBV15 and TRBJ1-6, is DAMVIQNPRYQVTQFGKPVTLSCSQTLNHNVMYWYQQKSSQAPKLLFHYYDKDFNNEADTPDNFQSRRPNTSFCFLDIRSPGLGDTAMYLCATSSAPGQGYSPLHFGNGTRLTVT.